This TCR beta chain was documented in a study of lymphopenia after photon versus proton radiotherapy. TCRdb's table, derived via immunoSEQ multiplex PCR, lists solely in-frame clones and lacks some. The table lists about 35,000 clones, 90% to 95% of them singletons, with roughly 15% in the top ten. Germline V gene data show CDR1 as MNHEY and CDR2 as SVGAGI. Trimming took 7 bases from V and 0 from J; bases not matched to a gene: 4. The CDR3 sequence is 15 residues long. This chain links TRBV6-5 with TRBJ2-1, with 9 nucleotides matching TRBD1. This receptor was taken from a man aged 55 to 70 with cholangiocarcinoma. Sequenced material: peripheral blood, taken from a patient treated with photon-based radiotherapy. CDR3 in DNA: TGTGCCAGCAAACAGGGGGCCTCCTCCTACAATGAGCAGTTCTTC. Translation gives CASKQGASSYNEQFF.